This record looks at one T cell receptor (beta chain) sequence and its context. The sample belongs to a study of T cells after yellow fever vaccination. The V gene's germline CDR1 is DFQATT and CDR2 SNEGSKA (reference sequence). The V gene lost 6 bases and the J gene lost 0 bases, with 11 bases spanning the gap. This CDR3 has 14 amino acids. 5'RACE template switching produced TCR cDNA carrying a universal primer site and UMIs. In TCRdb, the 5' RACE reads were re-called with MiXCR into one record per CDR3 protein. The sample shows about 350,000 distinct CDR3 sequences, 8% to 9.5% of them seen only once.

This clonotype originated in a man between 18 and 29 years old who received the YFV17D yellow fever vaccine. The rearrangement joins TRBV20-1 to TRBJ2-2; D gene unclear. The sample here was PBMCs, taken roughly 47 days after the first yellow fever vaccination. DNA for the CDR3: TGCAGTGCCCCGCGCAGGTCGAACACCGGGGAGCTGTTTTTT. Translating gives CSAPRRSNTGELFF.